Below, 14 T cell receptor beta chains from the same sample are listed, as sequenced in a study of Ad26.COV2.S vaccination and SARS-CoV-2 variants. Documented treatment: about 20 received Ad26.COV2.S at low or high dose, single or two shots; 5 received placebo; per-sample allocation not given. Day 63 after the first vaccine or placebo injection was the time point for sampling. The assay was immunoSEQ multiplex PCR, and TCRdb's table has in-frame clones only and misses some. The sample lists about 460,000 clones; approximately 90% were seen once. The material was peripheral blood, obtained in a trial of Ad26.COV2.S vaccine versus placebo. The origin of the receptors is a person between 18 and 60 years old who received the Ad26.COV2.S COVID-19 vaccine or a placebo.

The J gene is TRBJ2-6, the V gene TRBV18, with TRBD1 as a possible D gene (5 bases). Germline assignment: CDR1 KGHSH and CDR2 LQKENI. Trimming removed 2 bases at V and 2 bases at J, with 7 bases between. This CDR3 spans 15 amino acids. CDR3 coding DNA: TGTGCCAGCTCACCAGAAGGGGCTGGGGCCAACGTCCTGACTTTC. Its translation is CASSPEGAGANVLTF. The complete variable domain, with remaining parts taken from reference TRBV18 and TRBJ2-6, reads NAGVMQNPRHLVRRRGQEARLRCSPMKGHSHVYWYRQLPEEGLKFMVYLQKENIIDESGMPKERFSAEFPKEGPSILRIQQVVRGDSAAYFCASSPEGAGANVLTFGAGSRLTVL.

The V call is TRBV19, the J call TRBJ2-5, with 10 bases identical to TRBD1. CDR3 length: 13 residues. CDR1 LNHDA and CDR2 SQIVND come from the germline V gene (reference sequence). Trimming cost V 10 bases and J 3 bases; bases outside gene matches: 5. The CDR3 DNA reads as TGTGCCACGAGACAGGGGGCTGAAGAGACCCAGTACTTC. It translates to CATRQGAEETQYF.

The chain recombines TRBV6-5 with TRBJ2-2; D gene unclear. This CDR3 has 14 residues. Germline V CDR1 and CDR2: MNHEY, SVGAGI. Trimming pared 5 bases from V and 3 bases from J, leaving 10 bases between. The CDR3 is CASSPDGDTGELFF. The CDR3 bases are TGTGCCAGCAGTCCGGATGGGGACACCGGGGAGCTGTTTTTT.

This chain joins TRBV6-5 and TRBJ2-2; the D is unclear. Trimming shortened V by 8 bases and J by 1 base, and 14 bases separated the two germline ends. The CDR3 is 15 residues long. The germline CDR1 and CDR2 sequences are MNHEY and SVGAGI. Here the CDR3 DNA reads TGTGCCAGCTCCAAGCAATCACAGAACACCGGGGAGCTGTTTTTT. This sequence encodes CASSKQSQNTGELFF.

The V gene is TRBV28, the J gene TRBJ2-1; TRBD1 matches 7 bases. Germline CDR1 and CDR2: MDHEN and SYDVKM. The CDR3 consists of 16 residues. The V gene end was trimmed by 6 bases and the J gene end by 3 bases; junction bases not matched to a gene: 11. Written as DNA, the CDR3 is TGTGCCAGCAGGGTGACAGGGCGGTTGCTCTACAATGAGCAGTTCTTC. The encoded protein is CASRVTGRLLYNEQFF.

The chain joins TRBV6-5 to TRBJ2-3, with unresolved D. The CDR3 covers 15 residues. V lost 0 bases, J lost 5 bases, and 12 bases lay in between. CDR1 MNHEY and CDR2 SVGAGI come from the germline V gene. Written as DNA, the CDR3 is TGTGCCAGCAGTTACTCGGCGCTGCGATTAGATACGCAGTATTTT. It encodes CASSYSALRLDTQYF.

This chain connects TRBV9 to TRBJ2-2; 15 bases are shared with TRBD2. V dropped 0 bases and J dropped 4; count of bases not matched to a gene: 10. The length of the CDR3 is 20 residues. Germline-derived CDR1 and CDR2 are SGDLS and YYNGEE. The CDR3 sequence: CASSVAPFWTSGRATGELFF. Here the CDR3 DNA reads TGTGCCAGCAGCGTAGCCCCATTTTGGACTAGCGGGAGGGCCACCGGGGAGCTGTTTTTT. Supplemented by reference TRBV9 and TRBJ2-2, the full variable domain reads DSGVTQTPKHLITATGQRVTLRCSPRSGDLSVYWYQQSLDQGLQFLIQYYNGEERAKGNILERFSAQQFPDLHSELNLSSLELGDSALYFCASSVAPFWTSGRATGELFFGEGSRLTVL.

The chain uses TRBV5-4 and TRBJ2-7, with D possibly called TRBD1 or TRBD2 (5 bases each). Trimming removed 0 bases at V and 3 bases at J, with 19 bases between. This CDR3 has 17 amino acids. Germline V lookup: CDR1 SGHNT, CDR2 YYREEE (reference sequence). The CDR3 spells CASSLEPPRADNYEQYF. DNA for the CDR3: TGTGCCAGCAGCTTGGAGCCACCTAGAGCGGACAACTACGAGCAGTACTTC.

On this clone: Its ends do not fully match the called genes, so a read error is possible. CDR3 amino acids: CASSPRQYNNGYTF. In DNA form, the CDR3 reads TGTGCCAGCAGCCCTCGACAATATAACAATGGCTACACCTTC. The chain is built from TRBV7-9 and TRBJ1-2; D remains ambiguous. Germline CDR1 is SEHNR and CDR2 is FQNEAQ (reference sequence). The CDR3 spans 14 residues.

This clone was seen a handful of times. The chain joins TRBV19 to TRBJ1-5; 9 bases are shared with TRBD1. The trim removed 5 bases at V and 5 bases at J, leaving 10 bases unmatched. The germline V gene encodes CDR1 LNHDA and CDR2 SQIVND (reference sequence). The CDR3 contains 16 residues. The CDR3 sequence: CASSDLGQGRYQPQHF. The CDR3 DNA sequence: TGTGCCAGTAGTGACTTAGGACAGGGGCGCTATCAGCCCCAGCATTTT.

As DNA, the CDR3 is TGTGCCAGCAGCTTAGGCGACGGCCGCTATGGCTACACCTTC. It translates to CASSLGDGRYGYTF. The chain links TRBV7-2 to TRBJ1-2; D gene uncertain. This CDR3 comprises 14 residues. V was shortened by 1 base and J by 4 bases, with 10 bases between the two germline ends. The germline V gene has CDR1 SGHTA and CDR2 FQGNSA.

The chain uses TRBV6-5 and TRBJ1-3; the D is unclear. Germline V lookup: CDR1 MNHEY, CDR2 SVGAGI. V lost 6 bases to trimming and J lost 4 bases, with 7 bases between them. This CDR3 is built from 12 residues. The CDR3 DNA follows: TGTGCCAGCAGGGGGTCCGGAAACACCATATATTTT. Amino acid sequence: CASRGSGNTIYF.

The CDR3 DNA follows: TGCGCCAGCAGCATCCCTAGCACAGATACGCAGTATTTT. It specifies CASSIPSTDTQYF. The chain recombines TRBV5-1 with TRBJ2-3; no firm D call. V shed 4 bases and J shed 0 bases, with 6 bases lying between them. Germline V gene data show CDR1 as SGHRS and CDR2 as YFSETQ. The CDR3 has 13 amino acids.

The V and J genes are TRBV2 and TRBJ1-2, with TRBD1 matching over 7 bases. Trimming took 6 bases from V and 6 from J; bases not matched to a gene: 13. Germline-derived CDR1 and CDR2 are SNHLY and FYNNEI. This CDR3 has 15 amino acids. CDR3 sequence (DNA): TGTGCCAGCAGGAGAACAGGGGTACACGAGGATGGCTACACCTTC. This translates into CASRRTGVHEDGYTF.